A selection of T cell receptor beta chains follows, all from one sample in a study of T cells in Graves' hyperthyroidism and ophthalmopathy. TCRdb passed the multiplex PCR reads through MiXCR, listing each CDR3 protein once. The table records about 320,000 distinct CDR3 sequences, about 15% of them present only once. Sequencing input: blood. The receptors stem from a man younger than 40 with Graves' hyperthyroidism. The CDR3 runs from the conserved cysteine through the conserved F or W. The D gene is left open where the match is weak.

j_call v_call d_call cdr3_aa
TRBJ2-1 TRBV12-3/TRBV12-4 TRBD2 CASSLSGGPREQFF
TRBJ1-1 TRBV6-4 . CASRTQGGETEAFF
TRBJ1-1 TRBV20-1 . CSARGGRGNTEAFF
TRBJ2-3 TRBV6-1 TRBD1 CATTGRGRFTDTQYF
TRBJ1-1 TRBV2 . CASSDRRRGSAEAFF
TRBJ2-3 TRBV14 . CASSQAAASNTQYF
TRBJ2-1 TRBV7-9 TRBD2 CASSLQAGALDEQFF
TRBJ1-1 TRBV15 . CATSRQQENTEAFF
TRBJ1-2 TRBV11-3 . CASSLSSGNYGYTF
TRBJ2-2 TRBV12-5 TRBD1 CASGLVLETGGELFF
TRBJ1-1 TRBV13 . CASSPTGGRAFF
TRBJ2-1 TRBV9 . CASSRGGQNNEQFF
TRBJ2-7 TRBV9 . CASSVEPSRRSYGQYF
TRBJ2-5 TRBV28 . CASRELQETQYF
TRBJ2-4 TRBV7-9 . CASSTRNIQYF
TRBJ1-5 TRBV10-3 . CAISERGGRLGQHF
TRBJ2-6 TRBV7-9 . CASSLLDPGDTRFSGANVLTF
TRBJ2-1 TRBV28 TRBD2 CASSSSGGSYNEQFF
TRBJ2-4 TRBV12-3/TRBV12-4 . CASSPFGIAKNIQYF
TRBJ2-7 TRBV5-8 TRBD1 CASSLPGQGNEQYF
TRBJ2-3 TRBV29-1 . CSVRPQTSTDTQYF
TRBJ1-1 TRBV28 . CASSSPGGGRGNTEAFF
TRBJ2-7 TRBV12-3/TRBV12-4 TRBD2 CASSLVGGRVYEQYF
TRBJ2-5 TRBV3-1 . CASSPGSNEDQYF
TRBJ2-5 TRBV20-1 . CSAGPTETQYF
TRBJ1-1 TRBV4-1 . CASSQDVVGTEAFF
TRBJ2-5 TRBV4-1 . CASSQDRGAGIGGTQYF
TRBJ1-5 TRBV6-1 . CASNNQGTSQPQHF
TRBJ2-3 TRBV12-3/TRBV12-4 . CASSRGTPTDTQYF
TRBJ2-7 TRBV9 . CASSVDTSTRAEQYF
TRBJ1-6 TRBV28 TRBD1 CASSLLTGTFNYLDNSPLHF
TRBJ2-7 TRBV18 . CASSPGGQLNSYEQYF
TRBJ2-7 TRBV3-1 . CASSQDWAGGGADEQYF
TRBJ1-1 TRBV30 . CAWSLTRDTEAFF
TRBJ2-3 TRBV7-9 . CASSLNLRYESADTQYF
TRBJ2-7 TRBV3-1 TRBD2 CASSPDPGTSGRYSYEQYF
TRBJ2-3 TRBV5-4 . CASTGQGGPDTQYF
TRBJ2-5 TRBV6-2/TRBV6-3 TRBD1 CASSLGTARGGTQYF
TRBJ2-5 TRBV11-2 . CASSGDQETQYF
TRBJ2-7 TRBV7-2 TRBD2 CASSFGVGAGGYEQYF